Listed here are 26 T cell receptor beta chains from one sample, sequenced in a study of OX40 agonist ivuxolimab in advanced cancers. Here immunoSEQ multiplex PCR was the method, and the copy in TCRdb shows in-frame clones only, minus some. This table has tens of thousands of clones, around 90% appearing once. This specimen was CD4+ or CD8+ T cells sorted from blood, taken in a trial of the OX40 agonist ivuxolimab. The receptors were sampled from an adult with an advanced solid tumor such as melanoma, head and neck, liver or kidney cancer.

V gene TRBV7-8 combines with J gene TRBJ2-1; no clear D. The CDR3 covers 14 residues. Trimming stripped 3 bases from V and 8 bases from J, with 14 bases between. Germline-derived CDR1 and CDR2 are SGHVS and FQNEAQ. The CDR3 nucleotides read TGTGCCAGCAGCTTCAGGACGAGGCGCGATGAGCAGTTCTTC. This translates into CASSFRTRRDEQFF.

The gene calls are TRBV19 and TRBJ1-2; TRBD1 matches at 9 bases. The CDR3 loop spans 18 amino acids. Germline lookup yields CDR1 LNHDA and CDR2 SQIVND (reference sequence). J was trimmed by 2 bases and V by 6 bases; bases with no gene match: 16. The CDR3 sequence is CASRQGPTGGAMNYGYTF. The DNA of the CDR3 is TGTGCCAGTAGACAAGGGCCCACAGGGGGCGCGATGAACTATGGCTACACCTTC.

V and J are TRBV5-1 and TRBJ2-3, with 7 bases identical to TRBD1. With 0 bases clipped from V and 4 bases from J, the junction kept 2 bases outside the gene matches. Germline loops: CDR1 SGHRS, CDR2 YFSETQ. CDR3 length: 14 residues. The DNA of the CDR3 is TGCGCCAGCAGCTTGGAAGGGGGCGCAGATACGCAGTATTTT. It yields the protein CASSLEGGADTQYF.

The gene calls are TRBV6-5 and TRBJ2-7; 9 bases are shared with TRBD1. Germline V gives CDR1 MNHEY, CDR2 SVGAGI. Losses at the gene ends were 6 bases for V and 2 bases for J; bases not matched to a gene: 8. The CDR3 totals 15 residues. DNA for the CDR3: TGTGCCAGCAGACCCGGACAGGGGACAACCTACGAGCAGTACTTC. Protein: CASRPGQGTTYEQYF.

The count of this clone is one. This chain links TRBV19 with TRBJ1-3; D gene ambiguous. CDR3 length: 15 amino acids. Germline values: CDR1 LNHDA, CDR2 SQIVND (reference sequence). V lost 7 bases and J 0 bases, leaving 13 bases between the germline ends. CDR3 sequence (DNA): TGTGCCAGTAAGCGGGGAGGCACCTCTGGAAACACCATATATTTT. This sequence encodes CASKRGGTSGNTIYF.

The rearrangement links TRBV19 to TRBJ1-2; possibly TRBD1 for D (6 bases). The ends were cut back, 5 bases at V and 3 bases at J, with 16 bases in the middle. The CDR3 runs to 15 residues. Germline V CDR1 and CDR2: LNHDA, SQIVND (reference sequence). The CDR3 region has the DNA TGTGCCAGTAGTGATTTTGGGGGGCCGGACTATGGCTACACCTTC. Its protein is CASSDFGGPDYGYTF.

The chain carries TRBV9 and TRBJ2-7; D may correspond to TRBD1 or TRBD2 (5 bases each). Per germline, CDR1 SGDLS and CDR2 YYNGEE. The CDR3 runs to 14 residues. V lost 1 base and J 4 bases, leaving 12 bases between the germline ends. CDR3 sequence reads: CASSVSPGTYEQYF. CDR3 DNA sequence: TGTGCCAGCAGCGTATCGCCTGGGACGTACGAGCAGTACTTC. Variable domain in full (rest from reference TRBV9 and TRBJ2-7): DSGVTQTPKHLITATGQRVTLRCSPRSGDLSVYWYQQSLDQGLQFLIQYYNGEERAKGNILERFSAQQFPDLHSELNLSSLELGDSALYFCASSVSPGTYEQYFGPGTRLTVT.

The gene calls are TRBV6-1 and TRBJ2-5, with TRBD1 matching over 8 bases. The CDR3 has 14 amino acids. The germline CDR1 and CDR2 sequences are MNHNS and SASEGT. The junction had 7 bases not matched to a gene; V was cut back by 6 bases and J by 4 bases. The CDR3 sequence is CASSTGQGVETQYF. DNA of the CDR3: TGTGCCAGCAGCACCGGACAGGGAGTAGAGACCCAGTACTTC.

The J gene is TRBJ2-1, the V gene TRBV6-1; 7 bases are shared with TRBD2. CDR3 length equals 15 residues. Per germline, CDR1 MNHNS and CDR2 SASEGT. J gave up 9 bases and V 0 bases, and 8 bases lay outside the gene matches. CDR3 amino acids: CASSEAGRQSGEQFF. The DNA for the CDR3 is TGTGCCAGCAGTGAAGCCGGGAGGCAAAGTGGTGAGCAGTTCTTC.

For the CDR3, the DNA is TGTGCCAGCTCACGGACAGGAGAAAGCAATCAGCCCCAGCATTTT. Translated: CASSRTGESNQPQHF. V gene TRBV18 combines with J gene TRBJ1-5, with 7 bases matching TRBD1. Looked up from germline, CDR1 is KGHSH and CDR2 is LQKENI. The CDR3 contains 15 residues. J was trimmed by 1 base and V by 4 bases; bases with no gene match: 4.

The chain is built from TRBV5-1 and TRBJ2-7, with TRBD1 matching 8 bases. The CDR3 sequence is 15 residues long. Germline loops: CDR1 SGHRS, CDR2 YFSETQ. The V and J ends lost 4 bases and 0 bases, in that order; junction bases with no gene match: 6. This CDR3 is CASSRTGSASYEQYF. CDR3 nucleotides: TGCGCCAGCAGCCGGACAGGGTCAGCCTCCTACGAGCAGTACTTC.

V usage is TRBV2 and J usage is TRBJ1-5; possible D gene TRBD1, 6 bases. This CDR3 is built from 12 residues. V lost 4 bases and J 6 bases, leaving 7 bases between the germline ends. Germline CDR1 is SNHLY and CDR2 is FYNNEI. This CDR3 is CASSGGLQPQHF. For the CDR3, the DNA is TGTGCCAGCAGTGGGGGGCTTCAGCCCCAGCATTTT.

The chain combines TRBV6-5 with TRBJ1-1, with D uncertain. V was trimmed by 5 bases and J by 5 bases, leaving 12 bases between them. This CDR3 contains 13 residues. Germline lookup yields CDR1 MNHEY and CDR2 SVGAGI. Here the CDR3 DNA reads TGTGCCAGCAGTGAAGCCCGAGGAACTGAAGCTTTCTTT. Its protein is CASSEARGTEAFF.

This clone was seen just once. This chain uses TRBV5-4 with TRBJ2-1; TRBD1 aligns across 9 bases. In germline, CDR1 is SGHNT, CDR2 YYREEE (reference sequence). The V segment lost 1 base and the J segment 8 bases; nucleotides outside the gene matches: 4. The CDR3 loop spans 14 amino acids. CDR3: CASSLTGGGDEQFF. CDR3 nucleotides: TGTGCCAGCAGCTTGACAGGGGGCGGGGATGAGCAGTTCTTC. Full variable domain (missing parts from reference TRBV5-4 and TRBJ2-1): ETGVTQSPTHLIKTRGQQVTLRCSSQSGHNTVSWYQQALGQGPQFIFQYYREEENGRGNFPPRFSGLQFPNYSSELNVNALELDDSALYLCASSLTGGGDEQFFGPGTRLTVL.

The chain uses TRBV9 and TRBJ2-1; TRBD1 is a possible D gene (6 bases). The CDR3 spans 12 residues. Trimming stripped 5 bases from V and 4 bases from J, with 7 bases between. The germline V gene encodes CDR1 SGDLS and CDR2 YYNGEE. CDR3: CASSTGYNEQFF. The CDR3 DNA reads as TGTGCCAGCAGTACAGGGTACAATGAGCAGTTCTTC.

The chain links TRBV9 to TRBJ1-2; 10 bases match TRBD1. After removal of 0 bases from V and 6 bases from J, the junction contained 5 bases not matched to a gene. In germline, CDR1 is SGDLS, CDR2 YYNGEE. The CDR3 consists of 15 residues. The CDR3 region has the DNA TGTGCCAGCAGCGTAGGACAGGGGGCCCCAGATGGCTACACCTTC. Its protein is CASSVGQGAPDGYTF. Full variable domain (missing parts from reference TRBV9 and TRBJ1-2): DSGVTQTPKHLITATGQRVTLRCSPRSGDLSVYWYQQSLDQGLQFLIQYYNGEERAKGNILERFSAQQFPDLHSELNLSSLELGDSALYFCASSVGQGAPDGYTFGSGTRLTVV.

The chain combines TRBV7-2 with TRBJ2-7, with 7 bases fitting TRBD1. CDR1 SGHTA and CDR2 FQGNSA come from the germline V gene. CDR3 length: 15 amino acids. Losses at the gene ends were 3 bases for V and 6 bases for J; bases not matched to a gene: 11. The CDR3 bases are TGTGCCAGCAGCTTGACCGGGACAGCCCCATCCGAGCAGTACTTC. Translation: CASSLTGTAPSEQYF.

The J gene is TRBJ1-4, the V gene TRBV28; D possibly corresponds to TRBD1 (5 bases). The CDR3 is 14 residues long. Trimming pared 5 bases from V and 5 bases from J, leaving 12 bases between. Germline loops: CDR1 MDHEN, CDR2 SYDVKM. The CDR3 protein is CASSGTPENEKLFF. In DNA form, the CDR3 reads TGTGCCAGCAGTGGGACCCCCGAAAATGAAAAACTGTTTTTT.

The J gene is TRBJ2-3, the V gene TRBV5-1, with D perhaps matching TRBD2 (5 bases). Germline V gene sequence: CDR1 SGHRS, CDR2 YFSETQ. The length of the CDR3 is 13 residues. V dropped 4 bases and J dropped 7 bases, with 13 bases sitting between them. The CDR3 DNA sequence: TGCGCCAGCAGCGAGAGTGGGGAGAATACGCAGTATTTT. This codes for CASSESGENTQYF.

This sequence joins TRBV7-3 and TRBJ2-1; unclear D gene. The CDR3 totals 13 residues. Germline CDR1 reads SGHTA; CDR2 reads FQGTGA. V was trimmed by 5 bases and J by 5 bases, leaving 10 bases between them. The CDR3 bases are TGTGCCAGCAGCGGGTCCGGCAACAATGAGCAGTTCTTC. Encoded protein: CASSGSGNNEQFF.

V usage is TRBV7-6 and J usage is TRBJ2-7, with TRBD2 identical over 9 bases. V was pared by 6 bases and J by 6 bases, with 9 bases of the junction left unmatched. Germline V gene lookup returns CDR1 SGHVS and CDR2 FNYEAQ. The CDR3 covers 14 residues. The DNA of the CDR3 is TGTGCCAGCAGGGAGGGGGGACTAGCCGGCGAGCAGTACTTC. Protein: CASREGGLAGEQYF.

CDR3 DNA: TGTGCCAGCAGCTTAGACAATGAGCAGTTCTTC. Amino acids: CASSLDNEQFF. The chain has TRBV11-1 and TRBJ2-1; D gene unclear. V shed 1 base and J shed 5 bases, with 0 bases lying between them. From germline, CDR1 is SGHAT and CDR2 FQDESV (reference sequence). This CDR3 contains 11 residues.

CDR3 in amino acids: CAWSASSGGTETQYF. The DNA for the CDR3 is TGTGCCTGGAGTGCCTCATCGGGGGGGACGGAGACCCAGTACTTC. The chain couples TRBV30 to TRBJ2-5; 8 bases are a match to TRBD2. Germline V gene data show CDR1 as GTSNPN and CDR2 as SVGIG (reference sequence). The CDR3 is made up of 15 amino acids. Trimming removed 1 base from V and 5 bases from J; junction bases left unmatched: 9. Based on the CDR3 plus reference TRBV30 and TRBJ2-5, the full variable domain is SQTIHQWPATLVQPVGSPLSLECTVEGTSNPNLYWYRQAAGRGLQLLFYSVGIGQISSEVPQNLSASRPQDRQFILSSKKLLLSDSGFYLCAWSASSGGTETQYFGPGTRLLVL.

V gene TRBV4-1 combines with J gene TRBJ2-1; 12 bases map to TRBD2. Germline V gene data show CDR1 as MGHRA and CDR2 as YSYEKL. This CDR3 contains 20 residues. V was pared by 0 bases and J by 4 bases, with 13 bases of the junction left unmatched. CDR3 sequence: CASSQDGLAGGAGPYNEQFF. The CDR3 DNA is TGCGCCAGCAGCCAAGATGGGCTAGCGGGAGGGGCGGGACCGTACAATGAGCAGTTCTTC.

The chain joins TRBV10-3 to TRBJ2-1, with 11 bases identical to TRBD2. V was pared by 6 bases and J by 7 bases, with 8 bases of the junction left unmatched. There are 15 residues in the CDR3. Germline lookup yields CDR1 ENHRY and CDR2 SYGVKD. As DNA, the CDR3 is TGTGCCATCAGGCCGGATAGCGGGGGGGGGAATGAGCAGTTCTTC. Translating it yields CAIRPDSGGGNEQFF.

The chain uses TRBV7-9 and TRBJ2-7, with D unclear. Trimming pared 5 bases from V and 3 bases from J, leaving 8 bases between. The CDR3 is made up of 12 amino acids. Germline V gene data show CDR1 as SEHNR and CDR2 as FQNEAQ (reference sequence). Here the CDR3 reads CASSVGYYEQYF. DNA for the CDR3: TGTGCCAGCAGCGTCGGTTACTACGAGCAGTACTTC.